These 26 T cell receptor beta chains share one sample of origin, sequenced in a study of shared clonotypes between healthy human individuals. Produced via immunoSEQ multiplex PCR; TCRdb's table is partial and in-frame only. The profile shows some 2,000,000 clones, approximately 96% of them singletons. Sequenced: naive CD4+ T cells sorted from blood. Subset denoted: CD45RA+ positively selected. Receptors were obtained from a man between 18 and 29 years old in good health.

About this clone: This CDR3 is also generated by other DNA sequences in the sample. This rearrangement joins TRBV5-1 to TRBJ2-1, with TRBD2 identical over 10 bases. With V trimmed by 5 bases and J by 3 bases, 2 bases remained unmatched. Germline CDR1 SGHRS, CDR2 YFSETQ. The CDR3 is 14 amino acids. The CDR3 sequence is CASSLAGDYNEQFF. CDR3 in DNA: TGCGCCAGCAGTCTAGCGGGGGACTACAATGAGCAGTTCTTC.

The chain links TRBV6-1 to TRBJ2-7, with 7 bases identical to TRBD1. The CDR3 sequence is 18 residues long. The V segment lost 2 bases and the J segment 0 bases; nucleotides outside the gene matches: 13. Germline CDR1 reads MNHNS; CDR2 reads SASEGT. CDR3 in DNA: TGTGCCAGCAGTGAAATCCGCGGTGACAGGGCCCGCTCCTACGAGCAGTACTTC. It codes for CASSEIRGDRARSYEQYF.

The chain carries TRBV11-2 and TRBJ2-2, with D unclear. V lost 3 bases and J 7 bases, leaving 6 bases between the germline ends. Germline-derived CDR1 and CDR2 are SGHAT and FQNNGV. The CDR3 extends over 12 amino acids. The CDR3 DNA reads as TGTGCCAGCAGCTTTTACGTCGGGGAGCTGTTTTTT. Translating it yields CASSFYVGELFF.

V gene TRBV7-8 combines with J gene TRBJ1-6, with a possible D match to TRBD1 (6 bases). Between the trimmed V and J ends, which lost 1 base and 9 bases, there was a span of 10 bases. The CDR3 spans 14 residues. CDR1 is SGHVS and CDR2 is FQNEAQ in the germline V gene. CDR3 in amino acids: CASSLVGGGSPLHF. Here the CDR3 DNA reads TGTGCCAGCAGCTTAGTAGGGGGTGGTTCACCCCTCCACTTT.

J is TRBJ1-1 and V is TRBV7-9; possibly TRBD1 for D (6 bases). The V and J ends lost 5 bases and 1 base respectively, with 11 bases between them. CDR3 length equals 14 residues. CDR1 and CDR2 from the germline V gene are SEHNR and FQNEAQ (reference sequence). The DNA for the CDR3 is TGTGCCAGCAGCCAGGGACACAAGAACACTGAAGCTTTCTTT. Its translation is CASSQGHKNTEAFF.

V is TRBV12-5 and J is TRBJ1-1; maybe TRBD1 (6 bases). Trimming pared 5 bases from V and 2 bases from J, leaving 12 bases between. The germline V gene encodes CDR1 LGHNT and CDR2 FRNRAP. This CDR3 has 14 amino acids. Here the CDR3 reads CASGIKDRNTEAFF. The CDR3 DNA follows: TGTGCTAGTGGTATCAAGGACAGAAACACTGAAGCTTTCTTT.

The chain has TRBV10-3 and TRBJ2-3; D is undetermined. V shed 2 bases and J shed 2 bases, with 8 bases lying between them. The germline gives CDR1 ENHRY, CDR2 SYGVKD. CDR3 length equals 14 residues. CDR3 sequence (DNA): TGTGCCATCAGTGAGCTGACCACCACAGATACGCAGTATTTT. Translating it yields CAISELTTTDTQYF.

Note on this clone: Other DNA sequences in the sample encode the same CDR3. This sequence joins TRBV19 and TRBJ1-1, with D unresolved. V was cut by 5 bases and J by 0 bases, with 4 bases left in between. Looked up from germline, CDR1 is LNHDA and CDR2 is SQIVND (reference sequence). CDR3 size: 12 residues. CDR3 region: CASSLLNTEAFF. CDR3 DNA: TGTGCCAGTAGTCTTCTGAACACTGAAGCTTTCTTT.

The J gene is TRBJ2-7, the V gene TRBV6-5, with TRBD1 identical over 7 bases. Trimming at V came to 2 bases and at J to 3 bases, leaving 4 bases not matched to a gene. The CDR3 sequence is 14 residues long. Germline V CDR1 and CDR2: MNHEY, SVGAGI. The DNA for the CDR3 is TGTGCCAGCAGTTACGGGGACAGCCACTACGAGCAGTACTTC. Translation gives CASSYGDSHYEQYF.

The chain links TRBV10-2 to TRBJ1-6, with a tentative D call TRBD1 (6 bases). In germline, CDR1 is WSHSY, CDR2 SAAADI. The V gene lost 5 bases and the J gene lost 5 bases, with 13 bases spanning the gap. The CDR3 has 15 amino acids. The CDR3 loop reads CASSSGQNDNSPLHF. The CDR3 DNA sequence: TGCGCCAGCAGTTCAGGACAGAATGATAATTCACCCCTCCACTTT.

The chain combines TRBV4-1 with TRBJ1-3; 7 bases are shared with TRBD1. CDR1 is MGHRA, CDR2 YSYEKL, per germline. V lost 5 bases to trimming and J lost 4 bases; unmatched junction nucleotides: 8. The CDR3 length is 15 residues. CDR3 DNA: TGCGCCAGCAGCAAACAGGGGCTGGCAGGAAACACCATATATTTT. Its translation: CASSKQGLAGNTIYF.

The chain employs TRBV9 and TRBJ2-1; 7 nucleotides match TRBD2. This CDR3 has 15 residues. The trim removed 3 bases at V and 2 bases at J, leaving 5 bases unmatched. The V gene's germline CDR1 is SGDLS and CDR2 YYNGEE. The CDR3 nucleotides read TGTGCCAGCAGCGCGCCCGGGACTACCTACAATGAGCAGTTCTTC. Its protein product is CASSAPGTTYNEQFF.

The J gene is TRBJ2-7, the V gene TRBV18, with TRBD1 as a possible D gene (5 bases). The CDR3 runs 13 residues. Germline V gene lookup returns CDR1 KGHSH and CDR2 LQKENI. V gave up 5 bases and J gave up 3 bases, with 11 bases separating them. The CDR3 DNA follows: TGTGCCAGCTCATCACAGGAGAACTACGAGCAGTACTTC. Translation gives CASSSQENYEQYF.

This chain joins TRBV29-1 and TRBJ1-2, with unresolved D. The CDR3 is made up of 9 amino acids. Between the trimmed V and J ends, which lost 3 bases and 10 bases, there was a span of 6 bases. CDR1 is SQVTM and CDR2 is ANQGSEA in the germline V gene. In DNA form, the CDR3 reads TGCAGCGTTGAGAGGGACTACACCTTC. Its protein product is CSVERDYTF.

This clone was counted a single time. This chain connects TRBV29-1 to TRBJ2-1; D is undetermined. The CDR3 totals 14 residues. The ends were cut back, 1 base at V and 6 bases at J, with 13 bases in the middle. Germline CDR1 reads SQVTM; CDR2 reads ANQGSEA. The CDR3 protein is CSVEGPSKGNEQFF. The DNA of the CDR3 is TGCAGCGTTGAAGGCCCCTCGAAAGGCAATGAGCAGTTCTTC.

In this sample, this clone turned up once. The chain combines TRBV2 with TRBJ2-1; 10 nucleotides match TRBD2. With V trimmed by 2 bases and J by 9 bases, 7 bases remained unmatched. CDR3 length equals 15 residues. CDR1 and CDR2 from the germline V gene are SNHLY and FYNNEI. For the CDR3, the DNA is TGTGCCAGCAGTGAACGGCAGCGGGGGGGCGGTGAGCAGTTCTTC. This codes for CASSERQRGGGEQFF.

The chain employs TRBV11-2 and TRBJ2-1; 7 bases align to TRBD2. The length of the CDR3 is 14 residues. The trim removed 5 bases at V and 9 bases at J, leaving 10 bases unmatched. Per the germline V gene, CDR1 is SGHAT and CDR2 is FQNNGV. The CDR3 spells CASSPARRESEQFF. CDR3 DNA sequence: TGTGCCAGCAGCCCGGCTCGGCGGGAGTCTGAGCAGTTCTTC. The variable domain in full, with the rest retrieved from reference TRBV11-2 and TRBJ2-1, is EAGVAQSPRYKIIEKRQSVAFWCNPISGHATLYWYQQILGQGPKLLIQFQNNGVVDDSQLPKDRFSAERLKGVDSTLKIQPAKLEDSAVYLCASSPARRESEQFFGPGTRLTVL.

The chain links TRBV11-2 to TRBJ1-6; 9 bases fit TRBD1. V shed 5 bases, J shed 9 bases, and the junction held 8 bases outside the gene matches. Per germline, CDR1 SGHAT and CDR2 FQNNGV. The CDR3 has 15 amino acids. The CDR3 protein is CASSPTPGQGSPLHF. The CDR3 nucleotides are TGTGCCAGCAGCCCAACGCCGGGACAGGGTTCACCCCTCCACTTT.

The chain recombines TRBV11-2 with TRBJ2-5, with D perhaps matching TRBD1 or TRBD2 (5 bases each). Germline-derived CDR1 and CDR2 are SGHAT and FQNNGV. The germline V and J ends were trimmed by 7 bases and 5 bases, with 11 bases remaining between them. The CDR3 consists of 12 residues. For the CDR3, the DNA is TGTGCCAGCACCGCACGGGGCGAGACCCAGTACTTC. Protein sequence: CASTARGETQYF. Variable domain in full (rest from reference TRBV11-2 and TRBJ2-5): EAGVAQSPRYKIIEKRQSVAFWCNPISGHATLYWYQQILGQGPKLLIQFQNNGVVDDSQLPKDRFSAERLKGVDSTLKIQPAKLEDSAVYLCASTARGETQYFGPGTRLLVL.

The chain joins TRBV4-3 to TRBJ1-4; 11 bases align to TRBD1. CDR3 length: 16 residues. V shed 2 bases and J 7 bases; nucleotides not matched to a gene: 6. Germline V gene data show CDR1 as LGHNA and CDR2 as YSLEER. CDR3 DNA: TGCGCCAGCAGCCAAACTGGACAGGGGGCGGGTGAAAAACTGTTTTTT. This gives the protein CASSQTGQGAGEKLFF.

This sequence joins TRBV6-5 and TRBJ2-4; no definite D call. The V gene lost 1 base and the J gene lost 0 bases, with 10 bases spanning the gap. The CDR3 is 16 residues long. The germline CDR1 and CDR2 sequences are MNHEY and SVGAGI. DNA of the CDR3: TGTGCCAGCAGTTACTTACCGTCCCTAGCCAAAAACATTCAGTACTTC. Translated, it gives CASSYLPSLAKNIQYF.

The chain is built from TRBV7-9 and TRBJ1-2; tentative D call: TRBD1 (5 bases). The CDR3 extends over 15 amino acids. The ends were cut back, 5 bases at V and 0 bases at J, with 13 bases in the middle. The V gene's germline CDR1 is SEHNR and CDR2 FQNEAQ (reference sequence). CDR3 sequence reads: CASSAKGPPNYGYTF. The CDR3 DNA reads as TGTGCCAGCAGCGCCAAGGGACCTCCTAACTATGGCTACACCTTC.

The CDR3 bases are TGTGCCAGCAGCTTAGTACAGGGGGGAGAGACCCAGTACTTC. Encoded protein: CASSLVQGGETQYF. This chain uses TRBV5-6 with TRBJ2-5; 8 positions match TRBD1. The CDR3 covers 14 residues. The V gene's germline CDR1 is SGHDT and CDR2 YYEEEE. V dropped 2 bases and J dropped 4; count of bases not matched to a gene: 4.

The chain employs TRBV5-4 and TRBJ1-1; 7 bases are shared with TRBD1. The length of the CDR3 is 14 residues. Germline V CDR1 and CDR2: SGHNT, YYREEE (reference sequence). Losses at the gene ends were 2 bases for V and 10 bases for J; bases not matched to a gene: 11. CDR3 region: CASSLENRGDGAFF. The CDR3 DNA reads TGTGCCAGCAGCTTAGAGAACAGGGGCGATGGAGCTTTCTTT.

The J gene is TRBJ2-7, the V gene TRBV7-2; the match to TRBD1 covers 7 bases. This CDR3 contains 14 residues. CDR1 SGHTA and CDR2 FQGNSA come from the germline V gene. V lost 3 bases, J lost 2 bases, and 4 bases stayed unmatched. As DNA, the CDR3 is TGTGCCAGCAGCTTGAAGACAGGGCCCTACGAGCAGTACTTC. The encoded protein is CASSLKTGPYEQYF. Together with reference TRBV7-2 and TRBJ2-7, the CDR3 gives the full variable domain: GAGVSQSPSNKVTEKGKDVELRCDPISGHTALYWYRQSLGQGLEFLIYFQGNSAPDKSGLPSDRFSAERTGGSVSTLTIQRTQQEDSAVYLCASSLKTGPYEQYFGPGTRLTVT.

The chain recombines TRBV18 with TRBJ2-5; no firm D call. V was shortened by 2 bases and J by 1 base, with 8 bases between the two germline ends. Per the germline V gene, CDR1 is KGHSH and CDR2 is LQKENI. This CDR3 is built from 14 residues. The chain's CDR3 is CASSPGNLQETQYF. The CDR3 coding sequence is TGTGCCAGCTCACCAGGAAATCTCCAAGAGACCCAGTACTTC.